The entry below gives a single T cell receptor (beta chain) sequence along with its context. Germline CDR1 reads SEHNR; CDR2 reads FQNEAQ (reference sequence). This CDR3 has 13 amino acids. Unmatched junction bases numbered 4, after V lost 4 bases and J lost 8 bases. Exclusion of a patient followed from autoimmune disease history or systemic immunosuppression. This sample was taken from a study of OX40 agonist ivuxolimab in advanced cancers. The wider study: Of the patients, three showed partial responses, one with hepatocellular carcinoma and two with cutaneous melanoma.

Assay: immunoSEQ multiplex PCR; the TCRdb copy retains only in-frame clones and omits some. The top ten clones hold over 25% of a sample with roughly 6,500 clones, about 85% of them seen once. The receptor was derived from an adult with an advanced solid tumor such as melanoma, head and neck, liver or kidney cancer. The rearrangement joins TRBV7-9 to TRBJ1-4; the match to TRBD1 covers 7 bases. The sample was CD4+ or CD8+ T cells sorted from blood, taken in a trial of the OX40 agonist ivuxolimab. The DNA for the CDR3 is TGTGCCAGCAGCTGGACAGGATCCGAAAAACTGTTTTTT. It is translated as CASSWTGSEKLFF.